The entry that follows covers one T cell receptor (beta chain) sequence. This study enrolled people aged about 18 to 100 from approximately 25 US geographic areas. Among Cohort 3 donors, those recovered had two negative PCRs, clearance, or symptom resolution. Measured with immunoSEQ multiplex PCR; TCRdb has only the in-frame clones, and not every one. The repertoire holds around 300,000 clones, with 80% to 90% as singletons. The sample is drawn from a study of blood T cell repertoires in COVID-19. Germline assignment: CDR1 SNHLY and CDR2 FYNNEI. After removal of 6 bases from V and 5 bases from J, the junction contained 6 bases not matched to a gene. The CDR3 totals 14 residues.

V and J are TRBV2 and TRBJ1-2, with TRBD1 identical over 10 bases. The sequence was obtained from a young woman who had recovered from COVID-19. The sample comprised PBMCs or T cells enriched from blood (not recorded which). The CDR3: CASRQTGGGYGYTF. The CDR3 bases are TGTGCCAGCAGGCAGACAGGGGGCGGTTATGGCTACACCTTC.